These 25 T cell receptor beta chains share one sample of origin, sequenced in a study of T cell changes during pregnancy in multiple sclerosis. The assay was immunoSEQ multiplex PCR, and TCRdb's table has in-frame clones only and misses some. The sample contains about 40,000 clones, around 90% of which appear only once. The material sequenced was CD8+ T cells from peripheral blood mononuclear cells, taken before pregnancy. The receptors originated from a female donor with multiple sclerosis, enrolled in a pregnancy study.

The chain couples TRBV4-3 to TRBJ2-3; a possible D gene is TRBD2 (5 bases). Trimming removed 1 base from V and 1 base from J, with 12 bases in between. The CDR3 extends over 16 amino acids. The germline CDR1 and CDR2 sequences are LGHNA and YSLEER. The CDR3 loop reads CASSQGIGLGTDTQYF. In DNA form, the CDR3 reads TGCGCCAGCAGCCAAGGGATAGGACTTGGCACAGATACGCAGTATTTT.

The rearrangement links TRBV27 to TRBJ2-7, with a weak D call TRBD1 (6 bases). Deletions cut 4 bases from V and 2 bases from J, with 9 bases between. The CDR3 totals 13 residues. Germline CDR1 is MNHEY and CDR2 is SMNVEV (reference sequence). CDR3 loop: CASSWTAAYEQYF. The CDR3 DNA sequence: TGTGCCAGCAGTTGGACAGCCGCCTACGAGCAGTACTTC.

The V call is TRBV28, the J call TRBJ2-3; possible D gene TRBD2, 6 bases. Germline V gene lookup returns CDR1 MDHEN and CDR2 SYDVKM. V was cut by 6 bases and J by 14 bases, with 24 bases left in between. The CDR3 has 14 residues. Here the CDR3 DNA reads TGTGCCAGCAGCCCCACCTTAGGACGGGACTTAGGGTATTTT. Protein: CASSPTLGRDLGYF. Together with reference TRBV28 and TRBJ2-3, the CDR3 gives the full variable domain: DVKVTQSSRYLVKRTGEKVFLECVQDMDHENMFWYRQDPGLGLRLIYFSYDVKMKEKGDIPEGYSVSREKKERFSLILESASTNQTSMYLCASSPTLGRDLGYFGPGTRLTVL.

DNA of the CDR3: TGTGCCAGCAGCCCCGTGACAGGGGGCGAAGAAAAACTGTTTTTT. Encoded protein: CASSPVTGGEEKLFF. The chain has TRBV14 and TRBJ1-4, with 10 bases identical to TRBD1. This CDR3 spans 15 amino acids. The germline CDR1 and CDR2 sequences are SGHDN and FVKESK. The ends lost 4 bases at V and 8 bases at J; junction bases unmatched: 7.

This clone was observed once. The CDR3: CASSPGQGNQPQHF. The CDR3 DNA reads TGTGCCAGCAGTCCGGGACAGGGCAATCAGCCCCAGCATTTT. This chain joins TRBV2 and TRBJ1-5, with 8 positions matching TRBD1. This CDR3 comprises 14 residues. The J segment lost 2 bases and the V segment lost 5 bases, leaving 2 bases of the junction unmatched. CDR1 SNHLY and CDR2 FYNNEI come from the germline V gene.

This clone showed up just once. The chain carries TRBV5-6 and TRBJ2-3; 8 nucleotides line up with TRBD2. Trimming cost V 4 bases and J 3 bases; bases outside gene matches: 7. CDR3 length: 15 amino acids. Germline assignment: CDR1 SGHDT and CDR2 YYEEEE. CDR3 in amino acids: CASSPGTSFTDTQYF. As DNA, the CDR3 is TGTGCCAGCAGCCCCGGGACTAGTTTTACAGATACGCAGTATTTT.

This chain links TRBV6-5 with TRBJ1-1; a weak D match, TRBD1 (5 bases). The CDR3 loop spans 14 amino acids. The germline V gene has CDR1 MNHEY and CDR2 SVGAGI. The ends were cut back, 8 bases at V and 8 bases at J, with 21 bases in the middle. DNA for the CDR3: TGTGCCAGCTTCCGAGACAGCTTCAGAGGAGAAGCTTTCTTT. It yields the protein CASFRDSFRGEAFF.

V usage is TRBV19 and J usage is TRBJ1-1; D is perhaps TRBD1 (5 bases). V lost 5 bases and J 1 base, leaving 17 bases between the germline ends. The CDR3 spans 16 residues. Per the germline V gene, CDR1 is LNHDA and CDR2 is SQIVND (reference sequence). As DNA, the CDR3 is TGTGCCAGTAGTTGGGGGGGTAGAGCCAGGAACACTGAAGCTTTCTTT. Translated, it gives CASSWGGRARNTEAFF.

The sample holds one count of this clone. The rearrangement links TRBV7-9 to TRBJ2-2; 8 nucleotides agree with TRBD1. The ends lost 5 bases at V and 6 bases at J; junction bases unmatched: 14. Per the germline V gene, CDR1 is SEHNR and CDR2 is FQNEAQ (reference sequence). The CDR3 length is 17 residues. This CDR3 is CASSPSPGGASPGELFF. The CDR3, as DNA: TGTGCCAGCAGCCCGTCCCCAGGGGGCGCGTCCCCCGGGGAGCTGTTTTTT.

V and J are TRBV30 and TRBJ1-2; TRBD1 matches 7 bases. The trim removed 2 bases at V and 3 bases at J, leaving 3 bases unmatched. The CDR3 is made up of 13 amino acids. The germline V gene has CDR1 GTSNPN and CDR2 SVGIG (reference sequence). CDR3 protein: CAWSPTGDYGYTF. CDR3 in DNA: TGTGCCTGGAGTCCAACAGGGGACTATGGCTACACCTTC.

The chain joins TRBV15 to TRBJ2-1; 10 nucleotides align to TRBD2. V dropped 3 bases and J dropped 6; count of bases not matched to a gene: 8. Germline lookup yields CDR1 LNHNV and CDR2 YYDKDF (reference sequence). There are 16 residues in the CDR3. DNA for the CDR3: TGTGCCACCAGCAGGGGGGGGGCTAGCGGGAGCAATGAGCAGTTCTTC. Encoded protein: CATSRGGASGSNEQFF.

To note about this clone: An end of the junction does not agree with germline; a read error may underlie this. This chain uses TRBV29-1 with TRBJ2-1; 9 bases line up with TRBD1. Germline-derived CDR1 and CDR2 are SQVTM and ANQGSEA. This CDR3 spans 15 amino acids. Here the CDR3 reads CSVEGGTGSYNEQFF. As DNA, the CDR3 is TGCAGCGTGGAAGGCGGGACAGGGTCCTACAATGAGCAGTTCTTC.

This chain's CDR3 is CASSFDVTGTNTGELFF. The CDR3 nucleotides are TGTGCCAGCAGCTTCGACGTCACCGGGACTAACACCGGGGAGCTGTTTTTT. The gene calls are TRBV7-3 and TRBJ2-2; D may be TRBD2 (6 bases). The CDR3 has 17 residues. V lost 3 bases, J lost 2 bases, and 16 bases lay in between. The germline V gene has CDR1 SGHTA and CDR2 FQGTGA.

This clone was found once. The chain has TRBV2 and TRBJ1-5, with D uncertain. This CDR3 has 14 residues. CDR1 SNHLY and CDR2 FYNNEI come from the germline V gene. Trimming took 5 bases from V and 0 from J, leaving 8 bases between them. CDR3 DNA sequence: TGTGCCAGCAGTCTAGGACTTAGCAATCAGCCCCAGCATTTT. Translated, it gives CASSLGLSNQPQHF.

Written as DNA, the CDR3 is TGTGCCAGCAGCTTAGGGGACAGGGGGGGAGATACGCAGTATTTT. Translated: CASSLGDRGGDTQYF. J is TRBJ2-3 and V is TRBV11-2, with 11 nucleotides matching TRBD1. The CDR3 has 15 residues. With 1 base clipped from V and 5 bases from J, the junction kept 2 bases outside the gene matches. Germline V CDR1 and CDR2: SGHAT, FQNNGV.

The J gene is TRBJ1-4, the V gene TRBV5-6, with unresolved D. This CDR3 has 15 amino acids. The germline V gene has CDR1 SGHDT and CDR2 YYEEEE. Trimming stripped 4 bases from V and 2 bases from J, with 12 bases between. CDR3 loop: CASSPFVATNEKLFF. The CDR3 DNA reads TGTGCCAGCAGCCCATTTGTGGCTACTAATGAAAAACTGTTTTTT.

The V call is TRBV6-4, the J call TRBJ2-2, with 9 bases aligning to TRBD1. The V gene's germline CDR1 is MRHNA and CDR2 SNTAGT. With V trimmed by 5 bases and J by 3 bases, 4 bases remained unmatched. This CDR3 has 15 amino acids. CDR3 coding DNA: TGTGCCAGCAGTCAACGGACAGGGGACACCGGGGAGCTGTTTTTT. It translates to CASSQRTGDTGELFF.

The CDR3 DNA reads as TGTGCCAGTAGCCACCTACAGGGGACGGTCGATGAGCAGTTCTTC. Encoded protein: CASSHLQGTVDEQFF. V usage is TRBV19 and J usage is TRBJ2-1, with 7 bases fitting TRBD1. Unmatched junction bases numbered 13, after V lost 6 bases and J lost 8 bases. Germline V CDR1 and CDR2: LNHDA, SQIVND (reference sequence). This CDR3 is 15 amino acids long.

Here the CDR3 DNA reads TGTGCCAGCAGCGAGTCCGGGACACCCGGCGACGAGCAGTACTTC. It codes for CASSESGTPGDEQYF. This chain uses TRBV7-9 with TRBJ2-7; maybe TRBD1 (6 bases). The V gene lost 5 bases and the J gene lost 5 bases, with 19 bases spanning the gap. This CDR3 is 15 amino acids long. Germline CDR1 is SEHNR and CDR2 is FQNEAQ (reference sequence).

This clone was detected once. V gene TRBV5-6 combines with J gene TRBJ2-3; D might be TRBD2 (5 bases). The V gene lost 1 base and the J gene lost 4 bases, with 7 bases spanning the gap. CDR3 size: 13 residues. Looked up from germline, CDR1 is SGHDT and CDR2 is YYEEEE. In DNA, the CDR3 is TGTGCCAGCAGCTTGACTAGATCAGATACGCAGTATTTT. It yields the protein CASSLTRSDTQYF.

The chain links TRBV19 to TRBJ2-6; D might be TRBD1 (5 bases). The V gene's germline CDR1 is LNHDA and CDR2 SQIVND (reference sequence). The CDR3 spans 19 residues. V lost 6 bases and J 0 bases, leaving 21 bases between the germline ends. CDR3 DNA: TGTGCCAGTAGAAGCCAGCCCTGGGGCCAAAGCTCTGGGGCCAACGTCCTGACTTTC. This codes for CASRSQPWGQSSGANVLTF.

V is TRBV19 and J is TRBJ2-7; 7 positions agree with TRBD2. After removal of 5 bases from V and 4 bases from J, the junction contained 5 bases not matched to a gene. Germline V CDR1 and CDR2: LNHDA, SQIVND (reference sequence). This CDR3 is 13 amino acids long. The CDR3 DNA follows: TGTGCCAGTAGTGCTAGCGGATGGTACGAGCAGTACTTC. This encodes CASSASGWYEQYF.

The chain couples TRBV7-9 to TRBJ2-5, with D tentatively TRBD2 (5 bases). Looked up from germline, CDR1 is SEHNR and CDR2 is FQNEAQ (reference sequence). Trimming stripped 3 bases from V and 5 bases from J, with 22 bases between. The CDR3 runs 17 residues. The CDR3 protein is CASSLLDGVFGEETQYF. The CDR3 coding sequence is TGTGCCAGCAGCTTGTTAGACGGGGTCTTTGGAGAGGAGACCCAGTACTTC.

The chain is built from TRBV23-1 and TRBJ2-1; TRBD1 aligns across 7 bases. TRBV23-1 is designated an ORF whose function remains uncertain. The CDR3 runs to 15 residues. V lost 4 bases and J lost 10; bases outside the gene matches: 13. The CDR3 DNA is TGCGCCAGCAGTCGAGGGGGCCCAGCGCATGGAGAGCAGTTCTTC. It is translated as CASSRGGPAHGEQFF.

CDR3 sequence (DNA): TGTGCCAGCAACCCGGGACTAGCGGGGAATGAGCAGTTCTTC. Its translation is CASNPGLAGNEQFF. The V gene is TRBV9, the J gene TRBJ2-1; 13 bases align to TRBD2. The CDR3 has 14 residues. Germline V CDR1 and CDR2: SGDLS, YYNGEE. V lost 6 bases to trimming and J lost 7 bases; unmatched junction nucleotides: 4.